These 27 T cell receptor beta chains share one sample of origin, sequenced in a study of OX40 agonist ivuxolimab in advanced cancers. Assay: immunoSEQ multiplex PCR; the TCRdb copy retains only in-frame clones and omits some. In the table there are under 95,000 clones, around 90% of which are singletons. The material was CD4+ or CD8+ T cells sorted from blood, obtained in a trial of the OX40 agonist ivuxolimab. The receptors derive from an adult with an advanced solid tumor such as melanoma, head and neck, liver or kidney cancer.

The rearrangement uses TRBV19 and TRBJ2-7, with 9 bases lining up with TRBD1. Germline assignment: CDR1 LNHDA and CDR2 SQIVND (reference sequence). The CDR3 has 15 amino acids. With V trimmed by 5 bases and J by 4 bases, 9 bases remained unmatched. CDR3 amino acids: CASSVQRDRAYEQYF. CDR3 DNA sequence: TGTGCCAGTAGTGTACAGCGGGACAGGGCTTACGAGCAGTACTTC.

This chain links TRBV30 with TRBJ2-2; D is possibly TRBD1 (5 bases). CDR1 is GTSNPN and CDR2 is SVGIG in the germline V gene (reference sequence). Trimming took 0 bases from V and 2 from J, leaving 10 bases between them. The CDR3 consists of 15 residues. The CDR3 nucleotides are TGTGCCTGGAGTGTATCCAGGGCCAACACCGGGGAGCTGTTTTTT. It is translated as CAWSVSRANTGELFF.

A word on this clone: Its ends do not fully match the called genes, so a read error is possible. The chain carries TRBV4-1 and TRBJ1-5, with D maybe TRBD1 (6 bases). This CDR3 has 15 residues. Germline lookup yields CDR1 MGHRA and CDR2 YSYEKL. As DNA, the CDR3 is TGCACCAGCAGCCAAGAAGGACAGAGCAATCAGCCCCAGCATTTT. Translating it yields CTSSQEGQSNQPQHF.

The chain combines TRBV28 with TRBJ2-1; TRBD1 matches at 11 bases. Germline V gene data show CDR1 as MDHEN and CDR2 as SYDVKM. The CDR3 spans 15 residues. The trim removed 5 bases at V and 6 bases at J, leaving 6 bases unmatched. The CDR3 DNA is TGTGCCAGCAGTACACCGGGACAGGGGGTCAATGAGCAGTTCTTC. The encoded protein is CASSTPGQGVNEQFF.

This sequence joins TRBV5-1 and TRBJ2-3, with D maybe TRBD2 (7 bases). The germline V gene has CDR1 SGHRS and CDR2 YFSETQ. The CDR3 sequence is 16 residues long. Trimming cost V 4 bases and J 4 bases, with 19 bases left between them. Here the CDR3 reads CASSRWGGGGADTQYF. In DNA form, the CDR3 reads TGCGCCAGCAGCCGGTGGGGCGGGGGCGGTGCAGATACGCAGTATTTT.

The chain combines TRBV11-3 with TRBJ2-1; 8 bases match TRBD1. The CDR3 runs 15 residues. Germline CDR1 reads SGHNT; CDR2 reads YENEEA. V was clipped by 1 base and J by 2 bases; unmatched bases: 1. The CDR3 spells CASSLGQGTYNEQFF. The DNA of the CDR3 is TGTGCCAGCAGCTTAGGACAGGGGACCTACAATGAGCAGTTCTTC. The full variable domain, completed using reference TRBV11-3 and TRBJ2-1, is EAGVVQSPRYKIIEKKQPVAFWCNPISGHNTLYWYLQNLGQGPELLIRYENEEAVDDSQLPKDRFSAERLKGVDSTLKIQPAELGDSAVYLCASSLGQGTYNEQFFGPGTRLTVL.

This sequence joins TRBV5-1 and TRBJ2-1; perhaps D is TRBD1 or TRBD2 (5 bases each). Between the trimmed V and J ends, which lost 4 bases and 0 bases, there was a span of 14 bases. The CDR3 length is 16 residues. The V gene's germline CDR1 is SGHRS and CDR2 YFSETQ. The CDR3 sequence: CASSTGDGLSYNEQFF. CDR3 in DNA: TGCGCCAGCAGCACCGGGGACGGCCTCTCCTACAATGAGCAGTTCTTC.

The chain employs TRBV7-2 and TRBJ2-1, with D perhaps given as TRBD1 or TRBD2 (5 bases each). Looked up from germline, CDR1 is SGHTA and CDR2 is FQGNSA. Trimming left V 3 bases short and J 10 bases short, with 7 bases between. This CDR3 has 11 amino acids. The CDR3 loop reads CASSLGPEQFF. DNA of the CDR3: TGTGCCAGCAGCTTGGGACCGGAGCAGTTCTTC.

The chain links TRBV5-1 to TRBJ2-2, with no clear D. Germline CDR1 reads SGHRS; CDR2 reads YFSETQ. Trimming stripped 2 bases from V and 1 base from J, with 9 bases between. The CDR3 contains 15 residues. The CDR3 bases are TGCGCCAGCAGCTTTGCTTCCTTGAACACCGGGGAGCTGTTTTTT. Its protein product is CASSFASLNTGELFF.

V and J are TRBV6-5 and TRBJ2-7; maybe TRBD1 (6 bases). The CDR3 extends over 13 amino acids. The V gene lost 5 bases and the J gene lost 3 bases, with 11 bases spanning the gap. Germline assignment: CDR1 MNHEY and CDR2 SVGAGI. CDR3 loop: CASSPGVGYEQYF. The CDR3 DNA reads TGTGCCAGCAGTCCAGGGGTAGGCTACGAGCAGTACTTC.

The V gene is TRBV5-4, the J gene TRBJ2-2, with a possible D match to TRBD2 (6 bases). Trimming left V 4 bases short and J 7 bases short, with 17 bases between. This CDR3 region has 15 residues. CDR1 and CDR2 from the germline V gene are SGHNT and YYREEE (reference sequence). CDR3 sequence: CASSPGVLRGGELFF. The CDR3 bases are TGTGCCAGCAGCCCTGGGGTCCTGCGGGGCGGGGAGCTGTTTTTT.

The rearrangement uses TRBV29-1 and TRBJ2-1, with 11 bases that match TRBD2. The V gene end was trimmed by 7 bases and the J gene end by 6 bases; junction bases not matched to a gene: 8. This CDR3 region has 14 residues. CDR1 is SQVTM, CDR2 ANQGSEA, per germline. The CDR3 loop is CSGSGLADRNEQFF. CDR3 nucleotides: TGCAGCGGCTCGGGACTAGCGGACCGCAATGAGCAGTTCTTC.

This rearrangement joins TRBV19 to TRBJ2-1; the D gene could be TRBD1 or TRBD2 (5 bases each). CDR1 LNHDA and CDR2 SQIVND come from the germline V gene (reference sequence). The CDR3 is 12 residues long. Deletions cut 8 bases from V and 5 bases from J, with 10 bases between. CDR3 sequence (DNA): TGTGCCAGTCCGGGACCCAACAATGAGCAGTTCTTC. Translating it yields CASPGPNNEQFF.

The V call is TRBV10-1, the J call TRBJ2-1; D call uncertain. The germline gives CDR1 WNHNN, CDR2 SYGVQD (reference sequence). The CDR3 contains 16 residues. Trimming stripped 0 bases from V and 2 bases from J, with 11 bases between. DNA for the CDR3: TGCGCCAGCAGTGAGTCGGAAATGACACCCTACAATGAGCAGTTCTTC. This translates into CASSESEMTPYNEQFF.

This chain's CDR3 is CASSQESGRAKNTGELFF. The CDR3 nucleotides read TGTGCCAGCAGCCAAGAAAGCGGGAGGGCTAAGAACACCGGGGAGCTGTTTTTT. The V and J genes are TRBV14 and TRBJ2-2; 10 nucleotides agree with TRBD2. The V gene's germline CDR1 is SGHDN and CDR2 FVKESK. Trimming at V came to 0 bases and at J to 1 base, leaving 5 bases not matched to a gene. The CDR3 covers 18 residues.

This chain links TRBV7-9 with TRBJ2-1; the D call may be TRBD1 or TRBD2 (5 bases each). Germline-derived CDR1 and CDR2 are SEHNR and FQNEAQ (reference sequence). Trimming cost V 1 base and J 7 bases, with 8 bases left between them. This CDR3 comprises 13 residues. The CDR3 reads CASSLDWGNEQFF. The DNA for the CDR3 is TGTGCCAGCAGCTTAGATTGGGGGAATGAGCAGTTCTTC.

The chain is built from TRBV18 and TRBJ2-2; D gene unclear. The CDR3 sequence is 14 residues long. The germline V gene has CDR1 KGHSH and CDR2 LQKENI. Trimming removed 1 base at V and 1 base at J, with 4 bases between. DNA of the CDR3: TGTGCCAGCTCACCACAGAGGAACACCGGGGAGCTGTTTTTT. Its translation: CASSPQRNTGELFF.

V and J are TRBV5-1 and TRBJ1-5; D unclear. Germline V gene sequence: CDR1 SGHRS, CDR2 YFSETQ. The CDR3 covers 15 residues. The V and J ends lost 0 bases and 0 bases respectively, with 7 bases between them. The CDR3 reads CASSLGGYSNQPQHF. In DNA form, the CDR3 reads TGCGCCAGCAGCTTGGGGGGTTATAGCAATCAGCCCCAGCATTTT.

This chain links TRBV28 with TRBJ1-5, with a possible D match to TRBD1 (6 bases). Germline V CDR1 and CDR2: MDHEN, SYDVKM. V was shortened by 8 bases and J by 0 bases, with 17 bases between the two germline ends. This CDR3 has 16 residues. DNA for the CDR3: TGTGCCAGCTCTAGGACGGGGGGCTATAGCAATCAGCCCCAGCATTTT. This sequence encodes CASSRTGGYSNQPQHF.

This sequence joins TRBV5-1 and TRBJ1-3, with 8 positions matching TRBD1. The V gene end was trimmed by 4 bases and the J gene end by 0 bases; junction bases not matched to a gene: 9. Looked up from germline, CDR1 is SGHRS and CDR2 is YFSETQ. The CDR3 contains 17 residues. The CDR3 reads CASSLGGTGLSGNTIYF. For the CDR3, the DNA is TGCGCCAGCAGCCTGGGGGGGACAGGCCTCTCTGGAAACACCATATATTTT.

The chain couples TRBV18 to TRBJ2-5; D perhaps matches TRBD1 (6 bases). The V end lost 7 bases, the J end lost 1 base, and 13 bases lay between the germline ends. From germline, CDR1 is KGHSH and CDR2 LQKENI. CDR3 length: 14 residues. The CDR3: CASWDTGTQETQYF. CDR3 in DNA: TGTGCCAGCTGGGACACGGGAACCCAAGAGACCCAGTACTTC.

The genes are TRBV19 and TRBJ2-5, with no clear D. The ends were cut back, 6 bases at V and 1 base at J, with 6 bases in the middle. CDR1 is LNHDA, CDR2 SQIVND, per germline (reference sequence). This CDR3 has 12 amino acids. For the CDR3, the DNA is TGTGCCAGTAGCTATCTCCAAGAGACCCAGTACTTC. Encoded protein: CASSYLQETQYF.

The chain joins TRBV5-1 to TRBJ2-6, with a weak D call TRBD1 (6 bases). From germline, CDR1 is SGHRS and CDR2 YFSETQ. V lost 2 bases and J 4 bases, leaving 16 bases between the germline ends. The CDR3 length is 17 residues. CDR3 amino acids: CASSLDPDRAGANVLTF. As DNA, the CDR3 is TGCGCCAGCAGCTTAGACCCGGACAGAGCAGGGGCCAACGTCCTGACTTTC.

The J gene is TRBJ1-5, the V gene TRBV19; 7 positions agree with TRBD1. The CDR3 spans 15 residues. CDR1 is LNHDA and CDR2 is SQIVND in the germline V gene (reference sequence). The V and J ends lost 5 bases and 3 bases, in that order; junction bases with no gene match: 7. The CDR3 DNA reads as TGTGCCAGTAGTGCGCAGGGGGGTTACAATCAGCCCCAGCATTTT. It is translated as CASSAQGGYNQPQHF.

The chain couples TRBV5-6 to TRBJ1-5; tentatively, D is TRBD1 (5 bases). CDR1 and CDR2 (germline): SGHDT, YYEEEE. The CDR3 extends over 13 amino acids. The V and J ends lost 4 bases and 9 bases respectively, with 14 bases between them. The CDR3 loop is CASSPGLAPPQHF. The CDR3, as DNA: TGTGCCAGCAGCCCGGGGCTGGCGCCGCCCCAGCATTTT.

This chain links TRBV28 with TRBJ1-2, with TRBD1 matching 7 bases. This CDR3 spans 13 amino acids. V was clipped by 6 bases and J by 4 bases; unmatched bases: 5. Germline values: CDR1 MDHEN, CDR2 SYDVKM. CDR3 DNA: TGTGCCAGCAGCCTGGACAGGCCCTATGGCTACACCTTC. It encodes CASSLDRPYGYTF.

This clone appeared a single time. V is TRBV12-5 and J is TRBJ1-2; the D gene is possibly TRBD1 (5 bases). The CDR3 has 14 amino acids. The ends were cut back, 1 base at V and 9 bases at J, with 15 bases in the middle. Per the germline V gene, CDR1 is LGHNT and CDR2 is FRNRAP. CDR3 DNA sequence: TGTGCTAGTGGTTTGGACAGGATCAAAAAAAGCTACACCTTC. Translating it yields CASGLDRIKKSYTF.